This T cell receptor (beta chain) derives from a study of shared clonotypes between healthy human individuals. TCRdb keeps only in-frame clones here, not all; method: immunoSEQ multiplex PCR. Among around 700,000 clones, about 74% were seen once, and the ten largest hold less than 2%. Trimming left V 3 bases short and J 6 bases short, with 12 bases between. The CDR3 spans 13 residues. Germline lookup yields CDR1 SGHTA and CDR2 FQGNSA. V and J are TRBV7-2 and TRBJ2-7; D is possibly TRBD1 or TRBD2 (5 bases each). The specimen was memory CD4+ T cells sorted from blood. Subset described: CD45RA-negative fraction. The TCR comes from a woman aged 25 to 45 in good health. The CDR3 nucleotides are TGTGCCAGCAGCTTGGGGACCGCAGGCGAGCAGTACTTC. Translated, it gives CASSLGTAGEQYF. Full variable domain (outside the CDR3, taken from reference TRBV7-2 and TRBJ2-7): GAGVSQSPSNKVTEKGKDVELRCDPISGHTALYWYRQSLGQGLEFLIYFQGNSAPDKSGLPSDRFSAERTGGSVSTLTIQRTQQEDSAVYLCASSLGTAGEQYFGPGTRLTVT.